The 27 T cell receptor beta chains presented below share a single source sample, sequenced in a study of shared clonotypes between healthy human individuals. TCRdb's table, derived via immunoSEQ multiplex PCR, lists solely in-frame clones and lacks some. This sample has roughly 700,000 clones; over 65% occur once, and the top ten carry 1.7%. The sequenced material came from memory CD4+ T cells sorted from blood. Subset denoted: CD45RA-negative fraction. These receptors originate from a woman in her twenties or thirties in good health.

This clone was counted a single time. The CDR3 region has the DNA TGTGCTTCAGGGCTGGACTTTCACACCGGGGAGCTGTTTTTT. Protein product: CASGLDFHTGELFF. The chain uses TRBV7-7 and TRBJ2-2; D could derive from TRBD1 or TRBD2 (5 bases each). Germline CDR1 and CDR2: SSHAT and FNYEAQ (reference sequence). This CDR3 comprises 14 residues.

This CDR3 is CASSRSGWGQYF. The CDR3 DNA follows: TGTGCCAGCAGCCGAAGCGGTTGGGGGCAGTATTTT. The rearrangement joins TRBV7-8 to TRBJ2-3; perhaps TRBD2 as D (5 bases). Germline-derived CDR1 and CDR2 are SGHVS and FQNEAQ. This CDR3 comprises 12 residues. With 5 bases removed from V and 11 bases from J, the gap between germline ends came to 14 bases.

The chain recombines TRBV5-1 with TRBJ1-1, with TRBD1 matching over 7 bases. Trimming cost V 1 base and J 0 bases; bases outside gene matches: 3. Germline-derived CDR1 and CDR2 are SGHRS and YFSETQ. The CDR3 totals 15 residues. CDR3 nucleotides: TGCGCCAGCAGCTTGCTGGGACAGATGAACACTGAAGCTTTCTTT. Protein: CASSLLGQMNTEAFF.

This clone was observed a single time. The CDR3 region has the DNA TGTGCCAGCTCCGAACAACTCAGCTCCTACAATGAGCAGTTCTTC. It is translated as CASSEQLSSYNEQFF. This sequence joins TRBV2 and TRBJ2-1; D is unclear. Trimming took 8 bases from V and 0 from J, leaving 14 bases between them. Germline V CDR1 and CDR2: SNHLY, FYNNEI. CDR3 length equals 15 residues.

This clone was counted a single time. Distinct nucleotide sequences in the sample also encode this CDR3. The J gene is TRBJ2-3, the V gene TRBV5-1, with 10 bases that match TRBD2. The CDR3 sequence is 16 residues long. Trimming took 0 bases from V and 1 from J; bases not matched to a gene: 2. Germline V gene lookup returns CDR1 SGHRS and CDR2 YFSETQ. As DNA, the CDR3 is TGCGCCAGCAGCTTGGACGGGACTAGCGGCACAGATACGCAGTATTTT. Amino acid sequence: CASSLDGTSGTDTQYF.

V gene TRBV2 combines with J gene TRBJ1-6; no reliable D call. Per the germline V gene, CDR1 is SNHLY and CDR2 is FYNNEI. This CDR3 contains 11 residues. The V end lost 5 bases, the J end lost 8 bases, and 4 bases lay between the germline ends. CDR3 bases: TGTGCCAGCAGTTACGATTCACCCCTCCACTTT. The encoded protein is CASSYDSPLHF.

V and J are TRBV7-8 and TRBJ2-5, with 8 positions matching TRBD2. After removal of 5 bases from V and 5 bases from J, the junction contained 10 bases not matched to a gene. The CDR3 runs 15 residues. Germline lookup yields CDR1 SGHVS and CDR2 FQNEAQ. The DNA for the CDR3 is TGTGCCAGCAGCAACTCCGGACTAGCTGGGGAGACCCAGTACTTC. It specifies CASSNSGLAGETQYF.

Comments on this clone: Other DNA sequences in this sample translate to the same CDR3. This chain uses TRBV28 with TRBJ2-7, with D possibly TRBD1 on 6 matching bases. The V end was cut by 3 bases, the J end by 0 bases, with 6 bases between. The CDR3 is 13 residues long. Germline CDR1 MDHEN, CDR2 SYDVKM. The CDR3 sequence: CASSLDSSYEQYF. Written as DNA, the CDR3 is TGTGCCAGCAGTTTGGACAGCTCCTACGAGCAGTACTTC.

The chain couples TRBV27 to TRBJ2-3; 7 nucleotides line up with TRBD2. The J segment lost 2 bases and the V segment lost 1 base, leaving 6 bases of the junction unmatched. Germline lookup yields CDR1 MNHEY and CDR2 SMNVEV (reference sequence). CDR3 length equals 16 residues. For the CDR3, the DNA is TGTGCCAGCAGTTTATTTTGGGAGGGGCCCACAGATACGCAGTATTTT. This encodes CASSLFWEGPTDTQYF.

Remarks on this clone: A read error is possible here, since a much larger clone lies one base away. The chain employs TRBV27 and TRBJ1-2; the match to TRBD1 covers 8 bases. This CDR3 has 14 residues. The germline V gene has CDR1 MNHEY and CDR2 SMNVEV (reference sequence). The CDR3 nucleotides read TGTGCCAGCAGTCGAGACAGGGGTCGGTATGGCCACACCTTC. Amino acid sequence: CASSRDRGRYGHTF.

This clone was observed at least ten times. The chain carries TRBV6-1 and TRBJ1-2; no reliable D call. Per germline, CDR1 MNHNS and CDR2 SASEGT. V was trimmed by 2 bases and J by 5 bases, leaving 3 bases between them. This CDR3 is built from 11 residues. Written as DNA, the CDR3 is TGTGCCAGCAGTGAATATTATGGCTACACCTTC. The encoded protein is CASSEYYGYTF.

The CDR3 nucleotides are TGTGCCAGCAGCGATGGGTACGGCCCTAACTATGGCTACACCTTC. It is translated as CASSDGYGPNYGYTF. The gene calls are TRBV6-1 and TRBJ1-2; D gene unclear. Germline assignment: CDR1 MNHNS and CDR2 SASEGT. This CDR3 has 15 residues. Trimming stripped 6 bases from V and 0 bases from J, with 14 bases between.

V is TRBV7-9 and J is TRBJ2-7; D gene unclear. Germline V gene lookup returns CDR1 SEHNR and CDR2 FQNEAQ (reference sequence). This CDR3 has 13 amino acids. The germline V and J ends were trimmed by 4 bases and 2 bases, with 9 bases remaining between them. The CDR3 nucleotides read TGTGCCAGCAGCTCCCGGTTGACCTACGAGCAGTACTTC. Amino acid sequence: CASSSRLTYEQYF.

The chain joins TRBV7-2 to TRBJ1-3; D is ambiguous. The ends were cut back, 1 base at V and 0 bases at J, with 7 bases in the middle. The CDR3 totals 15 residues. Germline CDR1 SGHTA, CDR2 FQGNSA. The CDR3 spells CASSLGPDSGNTIYF. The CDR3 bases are TGTGCCAGCAGCTTAGGACCAGACTCTGGAAACACCATATATTTT.

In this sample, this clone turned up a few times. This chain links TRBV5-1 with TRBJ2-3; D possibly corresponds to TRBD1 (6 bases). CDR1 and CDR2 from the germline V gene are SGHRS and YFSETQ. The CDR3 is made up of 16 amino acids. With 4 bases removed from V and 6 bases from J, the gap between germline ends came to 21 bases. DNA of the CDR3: TGCGCCAGCAGCAACACACGGGACACCCGAGGCGATACGCAGTATTTT. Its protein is CASSNTRDTRGDTQYF.

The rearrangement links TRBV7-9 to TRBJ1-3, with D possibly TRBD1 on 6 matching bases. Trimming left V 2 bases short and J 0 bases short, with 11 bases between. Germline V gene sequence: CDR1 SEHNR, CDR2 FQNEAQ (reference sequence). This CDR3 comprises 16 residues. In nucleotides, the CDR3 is TGTGCCAGCAGCTTATCGGGGACAATCTCTGGAAACACCATATATTTT. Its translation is CASSLSGTISGNTIYF.

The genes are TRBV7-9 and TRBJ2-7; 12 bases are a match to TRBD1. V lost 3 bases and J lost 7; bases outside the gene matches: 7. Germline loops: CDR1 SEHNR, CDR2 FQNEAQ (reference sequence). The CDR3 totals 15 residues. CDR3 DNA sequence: TGTGCCAGCAGCTTTCCGGGACAGGGGGCTGGAGAGCAGTACTTC. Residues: CASSFPGQGAGEQYF. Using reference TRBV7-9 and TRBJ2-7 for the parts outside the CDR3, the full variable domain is DTGVSQNPRHKITKRGQNVTFRCDPISEHNRLYWYRQTLGQGPEFLTYFQNEAQLEKSRLLSDRFSAERPKGSFSTLEIQRTEQGDSAMYLCASSFPGQGAGEQYFGPGTRLTVT.

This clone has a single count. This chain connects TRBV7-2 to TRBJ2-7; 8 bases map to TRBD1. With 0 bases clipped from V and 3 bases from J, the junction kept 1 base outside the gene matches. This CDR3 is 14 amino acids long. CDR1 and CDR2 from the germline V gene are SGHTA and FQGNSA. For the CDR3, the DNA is TGTGCCAGCAGCTTAGCGGGACAGGTCTACGAGCAGTACTTC. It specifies CASSLAGQVYEQYF.

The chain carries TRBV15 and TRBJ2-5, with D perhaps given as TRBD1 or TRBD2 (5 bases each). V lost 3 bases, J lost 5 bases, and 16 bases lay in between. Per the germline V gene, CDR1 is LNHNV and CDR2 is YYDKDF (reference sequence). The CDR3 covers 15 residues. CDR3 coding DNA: TGTGCCACCAGCAGGGGGTTTGTGGGACGGGAGACCCAGTACTTC. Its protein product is CATSRGFVGRETQYF.

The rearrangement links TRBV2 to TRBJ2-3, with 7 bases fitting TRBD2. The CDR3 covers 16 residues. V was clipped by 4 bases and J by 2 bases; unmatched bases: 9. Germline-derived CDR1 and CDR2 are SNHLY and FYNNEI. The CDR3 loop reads CASSVRPAGYTDTQYF. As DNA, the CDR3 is TGTGCCAGCAGTGTGCGTCCAGCGGGGTACACAGATACGCAGTATTTT. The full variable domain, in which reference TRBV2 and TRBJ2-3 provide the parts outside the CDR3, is EPEVTQTPSHQVTQMGQEVILRCVPISNHLYFYWYRQILGQKVEFLVSFYNNEISEKSEIFDDQFSVERPDGSNFTLKIRSTKLEDSAMYFCASSVRPAGYTDTQYFGPGTRLTVL.

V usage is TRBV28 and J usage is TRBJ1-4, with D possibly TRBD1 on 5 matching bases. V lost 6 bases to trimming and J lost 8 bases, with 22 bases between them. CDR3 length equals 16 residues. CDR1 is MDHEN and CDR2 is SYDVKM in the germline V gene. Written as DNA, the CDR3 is TGTGCCAGCAGAACCTCGATATTAGGGGTCAGGGAAAAACTGTTTTTT. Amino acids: CASRTSILGVREKLFF.

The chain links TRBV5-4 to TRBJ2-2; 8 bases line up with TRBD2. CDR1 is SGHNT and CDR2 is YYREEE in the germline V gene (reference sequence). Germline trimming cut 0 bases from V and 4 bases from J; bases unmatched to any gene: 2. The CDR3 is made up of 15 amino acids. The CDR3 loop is CASSLDGRATGELFF. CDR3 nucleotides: TGTGCCAGCAGCTTGGACGGGAGGGCCACCGGGGAGCTGTTTTTT.

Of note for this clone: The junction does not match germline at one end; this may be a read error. In nucleotides, the CDR3 is TGTGCCAGCAGTCCGTCTCCAGACACCTACCAGCAGTACTTC. This codes for CASSPSPDTYQQYF. The chain joins TRBV28 to TRBJ2-7, with D hard to call. This CDR3 contains 14 residues. Germline CDR1 reads MDHEN; CDR2 reads SYDVKM.

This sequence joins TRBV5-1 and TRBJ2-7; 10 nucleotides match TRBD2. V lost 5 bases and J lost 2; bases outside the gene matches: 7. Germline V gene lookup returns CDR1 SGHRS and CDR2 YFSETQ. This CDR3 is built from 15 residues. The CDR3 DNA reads TGCGCCAGCAGACAAGGACTAGCGGAAACCTACGAGCAGTACTTC. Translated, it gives CASRQGLAETYEQYF.

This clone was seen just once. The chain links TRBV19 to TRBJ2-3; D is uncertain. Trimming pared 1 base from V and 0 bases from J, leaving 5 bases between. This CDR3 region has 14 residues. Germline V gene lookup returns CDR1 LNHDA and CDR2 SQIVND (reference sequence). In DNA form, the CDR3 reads TGTGCCAGTAGTATAGTTTGGAGCACAGATACGCAGTATTTT. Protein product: CASSIVWSTDTQYF.

The CDR3 loop is CASSLSQGTYGYTF. The DNA of the CDR3 is TGTGCCAGCAGTTTGTCCCAGGGGACCTATGGCTACACCTTC. This rearrangement joins TRBV27 to TRBJ1-2; D may be TRBD1 (6 bases). V was cut by 3 bases and J by 4 bases, with 12 bases left in between. Germline V CDR1 and CDR2: MNHEY, SMNVEV (reference sequence). CDR3 length: 14 residues.

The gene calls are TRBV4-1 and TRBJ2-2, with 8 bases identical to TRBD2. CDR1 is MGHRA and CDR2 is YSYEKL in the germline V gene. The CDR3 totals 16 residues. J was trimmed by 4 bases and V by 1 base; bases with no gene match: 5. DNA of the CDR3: TGCGCCAGCAGCCAAGTAGCGGGGCGGAGCACCGGGGAGCTGTTTTTT. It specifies CASSQVAGRSTGELFF.